This record covers a single TCR beta chain. Its target is not known. 13 Jbeta primers and 60 Vbeta primers were used for the PCR. Profiling relied on immunoSEQ multiplex PCR, and the TCRdb table lists in-frame clones only, not all of them. This sample's clone table lists 95,000 to 150,000 clones. This specimen belongs to a study of cytomegalovirus exposure and HLA in healthy donors. Whole-study results and caveats: Equally common other TCR beta chains were less clonally expanded than HLA-associated ones, a later analysis found. In a later analysis, productive TCRs from donors in an Asian-associated ancestry cluster reportedly carried fewer N-insertions than the cohort mean. Near-uniform donor sequencing depth was presumed by presence/absence analyses.

The sequencing input was PBMCs. This TCR derives from a man in his thirties or forties in good health and CMV-seronegative.

CDR3 protein: CASSPSPDRGAEAFF. For the CDR3, the DNA is TGTGCCAGCAGCCCCTCTCCGGACCGGGGGGCTGAAGCTTTCTTT. The V and J genes are TRBV13 and TRBJ1-1; possible D gene TRBD1, 5 bases. Germline CDR1 PRHDT, CDR2 FYEKMQ (reference sequence). Trimming stripped 5 bases from V and 6 bases from J, with 19 bases between. The CDR3 sequence is 15 residues long.